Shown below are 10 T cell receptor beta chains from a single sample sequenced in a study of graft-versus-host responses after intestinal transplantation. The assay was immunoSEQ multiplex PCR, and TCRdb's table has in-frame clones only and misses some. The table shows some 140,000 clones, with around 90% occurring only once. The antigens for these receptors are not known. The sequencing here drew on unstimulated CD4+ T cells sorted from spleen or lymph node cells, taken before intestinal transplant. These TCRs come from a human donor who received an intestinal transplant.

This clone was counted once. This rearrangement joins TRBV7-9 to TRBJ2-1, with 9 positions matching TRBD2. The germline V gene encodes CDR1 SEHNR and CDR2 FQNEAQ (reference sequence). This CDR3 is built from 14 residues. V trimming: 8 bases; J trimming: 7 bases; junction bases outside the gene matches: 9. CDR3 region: CASSQAGGLNEQFF. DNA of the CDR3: TGTGCCAGCTCCCAGGCGGGGGGGCTGAATGAGCAGTTCTTC.

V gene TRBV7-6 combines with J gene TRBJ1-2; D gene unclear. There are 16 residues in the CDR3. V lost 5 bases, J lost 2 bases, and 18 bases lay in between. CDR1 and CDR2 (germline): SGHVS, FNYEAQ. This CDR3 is CASSQIGLRINYGYTF. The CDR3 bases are TGTGCCAGCAGCCAAATAGGGCTACGGATAAACTATGGCTACACCTTC.

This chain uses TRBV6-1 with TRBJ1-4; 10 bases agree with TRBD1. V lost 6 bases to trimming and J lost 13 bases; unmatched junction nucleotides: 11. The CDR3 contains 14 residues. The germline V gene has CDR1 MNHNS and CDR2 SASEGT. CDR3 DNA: TGTGCCAGCAGCTCCAGAGGAAGGGACAGGGGACTGTTTTTT. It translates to CASSSRGRDRGLFF.

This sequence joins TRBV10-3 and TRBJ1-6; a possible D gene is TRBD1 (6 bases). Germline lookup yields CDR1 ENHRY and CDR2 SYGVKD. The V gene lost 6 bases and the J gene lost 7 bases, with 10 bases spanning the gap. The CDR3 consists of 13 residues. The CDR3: CAIRRQENSPLHF. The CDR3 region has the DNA TGTGCCATCAGGAGACAGGAGAATTCACCCCTCCACTTT.

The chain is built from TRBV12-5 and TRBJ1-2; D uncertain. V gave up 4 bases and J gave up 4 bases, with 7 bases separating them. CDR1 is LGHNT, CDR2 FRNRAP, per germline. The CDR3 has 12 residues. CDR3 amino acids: CASGSRTYGYTF. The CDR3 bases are TGTGCTAGTGGTTCCCGTACCTATGGCTACACCTTC.

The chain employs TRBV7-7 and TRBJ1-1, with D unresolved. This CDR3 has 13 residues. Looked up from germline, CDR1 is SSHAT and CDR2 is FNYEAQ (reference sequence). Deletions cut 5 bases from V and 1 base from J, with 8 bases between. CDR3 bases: TGTGCCAGCAGCGTAGGGCCGAACACTGAAGCTTTCTTT. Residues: CASSVGPNTEAFF.

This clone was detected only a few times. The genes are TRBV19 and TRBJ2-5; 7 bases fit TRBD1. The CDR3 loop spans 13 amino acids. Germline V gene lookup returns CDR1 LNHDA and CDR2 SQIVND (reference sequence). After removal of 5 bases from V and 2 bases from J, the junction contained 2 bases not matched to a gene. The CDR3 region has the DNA TGTGCCAGTAGTCCGGGACAGCAAGAGACCCAGTACTTC. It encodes CASSPGQQETQYF.

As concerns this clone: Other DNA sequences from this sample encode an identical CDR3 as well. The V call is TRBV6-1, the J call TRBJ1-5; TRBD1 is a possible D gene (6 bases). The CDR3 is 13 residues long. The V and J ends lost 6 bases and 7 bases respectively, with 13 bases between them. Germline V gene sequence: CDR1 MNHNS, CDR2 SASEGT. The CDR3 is CASSEQGGQPQHF. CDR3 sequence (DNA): TGTGCCAGCAGCGAACAGGGTGGACAGCCCCAGCATTTT.

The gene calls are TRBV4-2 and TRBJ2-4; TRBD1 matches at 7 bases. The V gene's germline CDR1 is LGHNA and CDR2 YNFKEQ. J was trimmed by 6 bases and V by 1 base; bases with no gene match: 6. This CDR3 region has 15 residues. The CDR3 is CASSQAPGQLNIQYF. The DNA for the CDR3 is TGTGCCAGCAGCCAAGCCCCGGGACAGCTAAACATTCAGTACTTC.

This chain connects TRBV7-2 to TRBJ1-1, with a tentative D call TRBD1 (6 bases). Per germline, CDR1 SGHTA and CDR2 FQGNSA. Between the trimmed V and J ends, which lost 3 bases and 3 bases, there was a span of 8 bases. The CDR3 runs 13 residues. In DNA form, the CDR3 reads TGTGCCAGCAGCTTTACAGGGTACACTGAAGCTTTCTTT. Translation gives CASSFTGYTEAFF.